These T cell receptor beta chains were read from a single sample in a study of cytomegalovirus exposure and HLA in healthy donors. Assay: immunoSEQ multiplex PCR; the TCRdb copy retains only in-frame clones and omits some. The repertoire includes some 150,000 clones, around 10% of them detected once, and approximately 2% sits in the top ten. The sample was PBMCs. These receptors originate from a male donor in good health and CMV-seronegative. The CDR3 runs from the conserved cysteine through the conserved F or W. The order of the fields is D gene, V gene, J gene, clone size, CDR3 length, CDR3 protein, CDR3 DNA. D genes are given only for firm matches. A clone size is listed for some rows: how often the clone was seen (once, few, many), or a class if it is expanded.

>TRBD2|TRBV29-1|TRBJ2-3|few|15
CSSGWSSGNVDTQYF
TGCAGCAGTGGATGGTCTAGCGGGAATGTAGATACGCAGTATTTT
>NA|TRBV10-2|TRBJ1-5|few|15
CASSDSQTSNQPQHF
TGCGCCAGCAGTGATAGCCAGACCAGCAATCAGCCCCAGCATTTT
>TRBD1|TRBV7-8|TRBJ2-1|few|16
CASSLMTGDAYNEQFF
TGTGCCAGCAGCTTAATGACAGGGGACGCCTACAATGAGCAGTTCTTC
>NA|TRBV5-1|TRBJ2-7|NA|15
CASSLVPGATYEQYF
TGCGCCAGCAGCTTGGTTCCGGGAGCCACCTACGAGCAGTACTTC
>TRBD1|TRBV19|TRBJ1-2|few|14
CASSTTTGVGGYTF
TGTGCCAGTAGTACCACGACAGGGGTAGGGGGCTACACCTTC
>TRBD1|TRBV2|TRBJ1-5|few|16
CASSERAGGSNQPQHF
TGTGCCAGCAGTGAAAGGGCAGGGGGTAGCAATCAGCCCCAGCATTTT
>NA|TRBV28|TRBJ1-4|few|16
CASSPRVGRANEKLFF
TGTGCCAGCAGTCCCCGGGTGGGGAGGGCTAATGAAAAACTGTTTTTT
>TRBD1|TRBV6-1|TRBJ1-5|few|14
CASSPTGVDQPQHF
TGTGCCAGCAGTCCGACAGGGGTTGATCAGCCCCAGCATTTT
>TRBD2|TRBV5-1|TRBJ2-3|few|18
CASSEGLAGGGPADTQYF
TGCGCCAGCAGCGAGGGACTAGCGGGGGGGGGCCCGGCGGATACGCAGTATTTT
>NA|TRBV4-1|TRBJ2-3|few|16
CASSQDGERSTDTQYF
TGCGCCAGCAGCCAAGATGGAGAACGGTCCACAGATACGCAGTATTTT
>NA|TRBV9|TRBJ1-5|few|15
CASSVGVNSNQPQHF
TGTGCCAGCAGCGTAGGAGTAAATAGCAATCAGCCCCAGCATTTT
>TRBD2|TRBV27|TRBJ2-7|once|15
CASSYRLAGAYEQYF
TGTGCCAGCAGCTATCGACTAGCGGGAGCCTACGAGCAGTACTTC
>NA|TRBV7-9|TRBJ1-1|few|15
CASSTLDSSNTEAFF
TGTGCCAGCAGCACACTGGACAGCTCCAACACTGAAGCTTTCTTT
>TRBD2|TRBV4-3|TRBJ2-1|few|15
CASSQESASGGEQFF
TGCGCCAGCAGCCAAGAGTCGGCTAGCGGGGGTGAGCAGTTCTTC
>TRBD1|TRBV5-1|TRBJ1-2|NA|12
CASSDRVYGYTF
TGCGCCAGCAGTGACAGGGTCTATGGCTACACCTTC
>TRBD1|TRBV5-6|TRBJ2-7|NA|15
CASSQSGTGRHEQYF
TGTGCCAGCAGCCAATCCGGGACAGGGAGGCACGAGCAGTACTTC
>TRBD1|TRBV7-9|TRBJ1-5|few|17
CASSSWGQGVEIQPQHF
TGTGCCAGCAGCTCCTGGGGACAGGGGGTAGAGATTCAGCCCCAGCATTTT
>NA|TRBV10-1|TRBJ1-1|NA|14
CASSRVRGRTEAFF
TGCGCCAGCAGTAGGGTCAGGGGACGTACTGAAGCTTTCTTT
>TRBD2|TRBV7-9|TRBJ2-2|NA|15
CASRSSGGAAGELFF
TGTGCCAGCAGGTCCAGCGGGGGGGCGGCCGGGGAGCTGTTTTTT
>TRBD1|TRBV19|TRBJ1-1|few|14
CASSKGAVNTEAFF
TGTGCCAGTAGTAAGGGGGCTGTGAACACTGAAGCTTTCTTT
>TRBD2|TRBV19|TRBJ2-5|NA|14
CASSTGLVEETQYF
TGTGCCAGTAGTACCGGACTAGTAGAAGAGACCCAGTACTTC
>NA|TRBV5-1|TRBJ2-7|NA|14
CASSLGLLSYEQYF
TGCGCCAGCAGCTTGGGACTTCTCTCCTACGAGCAGTACTTC
>TRBD2|TRBV7-9|TRBJ2-1|NA|17
CASSWRLTSGYYNEQFF
TGTGCCAGCAGCTGGCGACTGACTAGCGGCTACTACAATGAGCAGTTCTTC
>NA|TRBV7-9|TRBJ2-2|few|13
CASSLVAAGELFF
TGTGCCAGCAGCTTAGTGGCCGCCGGGGAGCTGTTTTTT
>NA|TRBV9|TRBJ1-1|NA|16
CASSVDDGGRRTEAFF
TGTGCCAGCAGCGTAGATGACGGGGGTCGAAGGACTGAAGCTTTCTTT
>NA|TRBV6-1|TRBJ1-5|few|15
CASSRIQGGNQPQHF
TGTGCCAGCAGTAGGATACAGGGAGGCAATCAGCCCCAGCATTTT
>TRBD2|TRBV13|TRBJ2-1|few|18
CASSCLHPGLAPNDEQFF
TGTGCCAGCAGCTGTCTACATCCGGGACTAGCGCCCAATGATGAGCAGTTCTTC
>NA|TRBV2|TRBJ2-5|NA|12
CASRNREETQYF
TGTGCCAGCAGAAACAGGGAAGAGACCCAGTACTTC
>TRBD2|TRBV5-4|TRBJ2-7|few|15
CASSLWGGTSYEQYF
TGTGCCAGCAGCTTGTGGGGGGGTACGTCCTACGAGCAGTACTTC
>NA|TRBV10-3|TRBJ2-7|NA|15
CAVSASGGTSYEQYF
TGTGCCGTCAGTGCGTCGGGCGGGACCTCCTACGAGCAGTACTTC
>NA|TRBV4-3|TRBJ1-2|few|16
CASSQSLRGLDYGYTF
TGCGCCAGCAGCCAATCCCTCCGGGGATTGGACTATGGCTACACCTTC
>NA|TRBV9|TRBJ1-2|few|14
CASRRGGSGYGYTF
TGTGCCAGCAGAAGAGGGGGAAGCGGCTATGGCTACACCTTC